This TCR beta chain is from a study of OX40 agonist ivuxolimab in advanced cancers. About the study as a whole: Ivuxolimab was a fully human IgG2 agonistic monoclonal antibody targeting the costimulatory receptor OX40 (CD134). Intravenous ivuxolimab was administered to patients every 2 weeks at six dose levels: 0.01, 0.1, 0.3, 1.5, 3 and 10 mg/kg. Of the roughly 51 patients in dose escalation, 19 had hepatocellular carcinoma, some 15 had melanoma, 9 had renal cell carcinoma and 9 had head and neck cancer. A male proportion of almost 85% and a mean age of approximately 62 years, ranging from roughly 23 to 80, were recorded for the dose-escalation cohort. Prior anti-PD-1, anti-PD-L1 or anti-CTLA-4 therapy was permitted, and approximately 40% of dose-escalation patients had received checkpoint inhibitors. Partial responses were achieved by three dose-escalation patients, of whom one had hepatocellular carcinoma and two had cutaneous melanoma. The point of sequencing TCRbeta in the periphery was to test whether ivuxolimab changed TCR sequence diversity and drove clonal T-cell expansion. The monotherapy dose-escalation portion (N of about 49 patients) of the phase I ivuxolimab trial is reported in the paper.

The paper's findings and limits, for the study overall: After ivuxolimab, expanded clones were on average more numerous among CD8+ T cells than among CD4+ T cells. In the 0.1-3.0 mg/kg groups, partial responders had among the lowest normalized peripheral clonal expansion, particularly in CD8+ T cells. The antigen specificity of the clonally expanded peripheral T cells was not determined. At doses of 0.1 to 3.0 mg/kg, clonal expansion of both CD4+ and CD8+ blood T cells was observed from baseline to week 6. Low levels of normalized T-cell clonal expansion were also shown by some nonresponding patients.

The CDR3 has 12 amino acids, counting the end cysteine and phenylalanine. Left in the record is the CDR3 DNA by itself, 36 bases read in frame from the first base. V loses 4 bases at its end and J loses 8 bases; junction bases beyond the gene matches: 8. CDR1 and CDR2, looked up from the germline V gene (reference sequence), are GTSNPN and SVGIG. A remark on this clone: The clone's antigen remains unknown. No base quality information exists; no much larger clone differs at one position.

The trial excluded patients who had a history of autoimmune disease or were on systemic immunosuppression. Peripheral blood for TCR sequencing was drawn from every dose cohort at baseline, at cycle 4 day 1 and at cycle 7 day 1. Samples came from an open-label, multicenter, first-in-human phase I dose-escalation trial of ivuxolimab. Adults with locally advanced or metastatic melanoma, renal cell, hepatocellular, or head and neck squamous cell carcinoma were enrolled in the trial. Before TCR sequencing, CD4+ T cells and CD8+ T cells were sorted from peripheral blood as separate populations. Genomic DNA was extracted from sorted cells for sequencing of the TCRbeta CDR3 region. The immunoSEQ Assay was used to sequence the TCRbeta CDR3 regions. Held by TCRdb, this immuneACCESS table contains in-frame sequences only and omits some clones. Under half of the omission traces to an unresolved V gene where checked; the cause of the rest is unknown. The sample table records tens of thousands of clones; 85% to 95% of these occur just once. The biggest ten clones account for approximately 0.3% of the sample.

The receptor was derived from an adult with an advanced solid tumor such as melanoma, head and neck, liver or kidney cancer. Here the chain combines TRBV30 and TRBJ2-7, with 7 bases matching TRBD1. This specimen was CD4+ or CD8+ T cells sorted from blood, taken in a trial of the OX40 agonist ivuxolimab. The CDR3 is CAWKVGGGQQYF. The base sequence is TGTGCCTGGAAGGTAGGGGGCGGGCAGCAGTACTTC.